This T cell receptor (beta chain) was sequenced in a study of T-cell reconstitution after alpha-beta-depleted transplantation in children. Study-level points and caveats: After transplant, at about two months, alpha-beta T cells were reportedly derived from several hundred expanded graft clones. Recipient T cells and thymic progenitors that survived were the source of the high TCRbeta diversity seen at day 60 in some patients.

A TCRbeta library incorporating unique molecular identifiers was prepared. TCRdb re-called the PCR reads through MiXCR, storing one row per CDR3 protein. In the table there are 450,000 to 700,000 distinct CDR3 sequences, 27% of which are singletons. On this clonotype itself: As yet, its antigen is unknown.

Germline V gene data show CDR1 as SGHRS and CDR2 as YFSETQ. Trimming removed 0 bases at V and 1 base at J, with 13 bases between. This CDR3 contains 16 residues. The sample was PBMCs, taken before TCRalphabeta/CD19-depleted stem cell transplant. This receptor was identified in a boy in the first two years of life with Wiskott-Aldrich syndrome, due to receive a stem cell transplant. V is TRBV5-1 and J is TRBJ1-1, with D maybe TRBD1 (5 bases). The CDR3 region is CASSLGPVGANTEAFF. CDR3 in DNA: TGCGCCAGCAGCTTGGGGCCCGTCGGGGCGAACACTGAAGCTTTCTTT.